Following are 15 T cell receptor beta chains from one sample sequenced in a study of T-cell reconstitution after alpha-beta-depleted transplantation in children. The TCRbeta library was prepared with unique molecular identifiers. TCRdb independently ran MiXCR on the PCR reads; one entry per CDR3 protein. This sample carries 400,000 to 550,000 distinct CDR3 sequences, 10% to 13% of them seen once, and the ten largest clones take 2% to 2.5%. The sample here was PBMCs, taken before TCRalphabeta/CD19-depleted stem cell transplant. These receptors were taken from a child aged 2-15 years with inherited bone marrow failure, due to receive a stem cell transplant.

The table lists this clonotype with many counts. The rearrangement uses TRBV12-3 or TRBV12-4 and TRBJ2-1, with 8 bases that match TRBD2. The CDR3 sequence is 13 residues long. After removal of 7 bases from V and 4 bases from J, the junction contained 3 bases not matched to a gene. The CDR3 sequence is CASTTGGYNEQFF. CDR3 coding DNA: TGTGCCAGCACCACGGGAGGGTACAATGAGCAGTTCTTC.

This clonotype was counted many times. The gene calls are TRBV2 and TRBJ2-7, with D tentatively TRBD2 (5 bases). Trimming took off 5 bases at V and 3 bases at J, with 20 bases between the two ends. Germline V gene lookup returns CDR1 SNHLY and CDR2 FYNNEI. CDR3 length equals 16 residues. The CDR3 coding sequence is TGTGCCAGCAGTTCCTTGGACCCTCCGGGGAGCTACGAGCAGTACTTC. This gives the protein CASSSLDPPGSYEQYF.

In its sample, this clonotype was seen a few times. CDR3 sequence reads: CSARRQSYEQYF. As DNA, the CDR3 is TGCAGTGCTAGAAGGCAGTCCTACGAGCAGTACTTC. V is TRBV20-1 and J is TRBJ2-7, with D unclear. The V end lost 2 bases, the J end lost 1 base, and 6 bases lay between the germline ends. The CDR3 extends over 12 amino acids. CDR1 and CDR2 (germline): DFQATT, SNEGSKA (reference sequence).

This clonotype has a count of ten or more. This chain connects TRBV27 to TRBJ2-3, with D unclear. V was trimmed by 7 bases and J by 0 bases, leaving 20 bases between them. CDR1 is MNHEY and CDR2 is SMNVEV in the germline V gene (reference sequence). The length of the CDR3 is 17 residues. CDR3 DNA sequence: TGTGCCAGCACCCGGACCGGAGTTTGGGGAAGCACAGATACGCAGTATTTT. Translation: CASTRTGVWGSTDTQYF.

For this clonotype: This may be a read error: a much more frequent sequence differs by one nucleotide. The chain combines TRBV5-4 with TRBJ2-1; D might be TRBD2 (6 bases). The germline gives CDR1 SGHNT, CDR2 YYREEE (reference sequence). The CDR3 covers 16 residues. CDR3 in DNA: TGTGCCAGCAGCTTGATGTCGGAGGGCTTCTACAATCAGCAGTTCTTC. Translating gives CASSLMSEGFYNQQFF.

V usage is TRBV20-1 and J usage is TRBJ1-1, with D maybe TRBD1 (6 bases). The CDR3 is 13 residues long. Trimming shortened V by 5 bases and J by 1 base, and 11 bases separated the two germline ends. Germline lookup yields CDR1 DFQATT and CDR2 SNEGSKA (reference sequence). The CDR3 bases are TGCAGTGCTGCGGGACAATCGAACACTGAAGCTTTCTTT. It specifies CSAAGQSNTEAFF.

This chain joins TRBV5-1 and TRBJ1-2; D is undetermined. The CDR3 is 15 amino acids. CDR1 and CDR2 from the germline V gene are SGHRS and YFSETQ. V was pared by 2 bases and J by 4 bases, with 15 bases between. The DNA for the CDR3 is TGCGCCAGCAGCTTCGGTGGCACTCGTTCCTATGGCTACACCTTC. Translation gives CASSFGGTRSYGYTF.

Many counts were recorded for this clonotype. The rearrangement links TRBV20-1 to TRBJ2-7, with D uncertain. The CDR3 consists of 12 residues. The V gene lost 2 bases and the J gene lost 3 bases, with 8 bases spanning the gap. Per germline, CDR1 DFQATT and CDR2 SNEGSKA (reference sequence). The DNA of the CDR3 is TGCAGTGCTAGACCAGGTGACTACGAGCAGTACTTC. Protein product: CSARPGDYEQYF.

Worth noting for this clonotype: This may arise from a read error, as a much more abundant clone is one base away. The V gene is TRBV12-3 or TRBV12-4, the J gene TRBJ2-1; D unresolved. The CDR3 covers 16 residues. This CDR3 is CASSYRPVGSYNDQFF. CDR3 sequence (DNA): TGTGCCAGCAGCTACAGACCCGTTGGCTCCTACAATGACCAGTTCTTC.

Details on this clonotype: This may be a read error, as it is one base from a much larger clone. The chain employs TRBV6-1 and TRBJ1-2; no clear D gene. CDR3 length: 13 amino acids. Germline loops: CDR1 MNHNS, CDR2 SASEGT. Trimming shortened V by 10 bases and J by 4 bases, and 16 bases separated the two germline ends. CDR3 DNA sequence: TGTGCCATCCGAACAGCACGGGGCTATGGCTACACCTTC. As protein: CAIRTARGYGYTF.

This chain uses TRBV28 with TRBJ2-1; 8 bases map to TRBD2. Germline V CDR1 and CDR2: MDHEN, SYDVKM. V was clipped by 1 base and J by 6 bases; unmatched bases: 17. The CDR3 spans 19 residues. This CDR3 reads CASSLLIVQRELPANEQFF. CDR3 coding DNA: TGTGCCAGCAGTTTATTAATCGTTCAGCGGGAGCTGCCGGCCAATGAGCAGTTCTTC.

This clonotype appeared many times. The J gene is TRBJ2-6, the V gene TRBV4-3; D remains unclear. This CDR3 comprises 16 residues. Deletions cut 0 bases from V and 1 base from J, with 7 bases between. Germline V lookup: CDR1 LGHNA, CDR2 YSLEER. CDR3 nucleotide sequence: TGCGCCAGCAGCCAAGAGGTGGTATCTGGGGCCAACGTCCTGACTTTC. Its translation: CASSQEVVSGANVLTF.

The gene calls are TRBV11-2 and TRBJ1-2, with 8 nucleotides matching TRBD1. The CDR3 has 16 residues. Germline V gives CDR1 SGHAT, CDR2 FQNNGV. V lost 5 bases, J lost 5 bases, and 13 bases stayed unmatched. The CDR3 DNA is TGTGCCAGCAGCCCGGTTGGGACAGGCGGACTATATGGCTACACCTTC. The encoded protein is CASSPVGTGGLYGYTF.

There are many counts of this clonotype. The chain carries TRBV4-3 and TRBJ2-7; 9 nucleotides line up with TRBD2. The CDR3 has 15 residues. Trimming took 1 base from V and 0 from J; bases not matched to a gene: 1. Germline V CDR1 and CDR2: LGHNA, YSLEER. CDR3 loop: CASSQGSGSSYEQYF. CDR3 sequence (DNA): TGCGCCAGCAGCCAAGGTAGCGGGAGCTCCTACGAGCAGTACTTC.

This clonotype was counted at least ten times. In DNA form, the CDR3 reads TGCGCCAGCAGCCCCTGGCTCCAAGAGACCCAGTACTTC. Residues: CASSPWLQETQYF. The chain is built from TRBV4-3 and TRBJ2-5, with D unclear. V lost 4 bases and J lost 1, with 7 bases in between. The CDR3 consists of 13 residues. Looked up from germline, CDR1 is LGHNA and CDR2 is YSLEER.